Shown below are 9 T cell receptor beta chains from a single sample sequenced in a study of beta chain features in type 1 diabetes. Expressed TCRB transcripts were sequenced after all isolated RNA was converted to cDNA. Some clones are missing from TCRdb's copy, which holds only in-frame ones; the method was immunoSEQ multiplex PCR. The sample holds 200,000 to 250,000 clones, 13% to 15% seen once. Sequencing was performed on naive CD4+ T cells from blood. The receptors shown here come from a woman aged 40 to 50 in good health.

The rearrangement uses TRBV14 and TRBJ2-1, with D maybe TRBD2 (6 bases). Trimming left V 2 bases short and J 5 bases short, with 19 bases between. CDR1 SGHDN and CDR2 FVKESK come from the germline V gene. CDR3 length: 17 residues. The CDR3 spells CASSQSTTSIPHNEQFF. The CDR3 DNA reads as TGTGCCAGCAGCCAATCGACGACTAGTATTCCCCACAATGAGCAGTTCTTC.

The chain's CDR3 is CASSRPGGHEQYF. CDR3 DNA sequence: TGCGCCAGCAGCCGACCAGGGGGCCACGAGCAGTACTTC. The chain couples TRBV5-1 to TRBJ2-7; 8 bases agree with TRBD1. The V segment lost 4 bases and the J segment 5 bases; nucleotides outside the gene matches: 5. Germline V CDR1 and CDR2: SGHRS, YFSETQ. The CDR3 sequence is 13 residues long.

This clone appeared a few times. Other DNA sequences in the same sample also yield this CDR3. The chain combines TRBV5-1 with TRBJ2-5; D is possibly TRBD2 (6 bases). Germline values: CDR1 SGHRS, CDR2 YFSETQ. V dropped 4 bases and J dropped 5 bases, with 9 bases sitting between them. This CDR3 has 12 residues. CDR3 coding DNA: TGCGCCAGCAGCCCCGGGGGTGAGACCCAGTACTTC. Amino acids: CASSPGGETQYF.

The rearrangement uses TRBV5-4 and TRBJ2-3; 10 bases fit TRBD2. Germline V gene sequence: CDR1 SGHNT, CDR2 YYREEE (reference sequence). The junction had 3 bases not matched to a gene; V was cut back by 7 bases and J by 1 base. This CDR3 region has 14 residues. The CDR3 protein is CASERGGRTDTQYF. The CDR3 DNA reads TGTGCCAGCGAGCGGGGGGGCCGCACAGATACGCAGTATTTT.

V usage is TRBV7-9 and J usage is TRBJ1-5; 10 bases align to TRBD1. Germline CDR1 SEHNR, CDR2 FQNEAQ (reference sequence). This CDR3 region has 14 residues. Trimming at V came to 5 bases and at J to 9 bases, leaving 7 bases not matched to a gene. The CDR3 bases are TGTGCCAGCAGCGACCCGGGACAGGGGCCGCCCCAGCATTTT. Protein sequence: CASSDPGQGPPQHF. Full variable domain (outside the CDR3, taken from reference TRBV7-9 and TRBJ1-5): DTGVSQNPRHKITKRGQNVTFRCDPISEHNRLYWYRQTLGQGPEFLTYFQNEAQLEKSRLLSDRFSAERPKGSFSTLEIQRTEQGDSAMYLCASSDPGQGPPQHFGDGTRLSIL.

In this sample, this clone turned up a few times. The rearrangement uses TRBV4-1 and TRBJ2-5; D possibly corresponds to TRBD2 (6 bases). CDR3 length: 14 amino acids. The germline V and J ends were trimmed by 5 bases and 3 bases, with 13 bases remaining between them. Per germline, CDR1 MGHRA and CDR2 YSYEKL. Written as DNA, the CDR3 is TGCGCCAGCAGCTTACCTAGCGTCGAAGAGACCCAGTACTTC. Amino acids: CASSLPSVEETQYF.

The chain couples TRBV16 to TRBJ1-5; tentatively, D is TRBD1 (6 bases). The CDR3 is 15 amino acids. CDR1 is KGHSY and CDR2 is FQNENV in the germline V gene. Trimming stripped 2 bases from V and 0 bases from J, with 8 bases between. Here the CDR3 DNA reads TGTGCCAGCAGCCAAGGGACAAATAGCAATCAGCCCCAGCATTTT. It is translated as CASSQGTNSNQPQHF.

The chain combines TRBV6-1 with TRBJ1-2; a possible D gene is TRBD1 (6 bases). Germline V gene lookup returns CDR1 MNHNS and CDR2 SASEGT. This CDR3 spans 14 amino acids. Trimming pared 0 bases from V and 7 bases from J, leaving 12 bases between. The CDR3 protein is CASSEAGTLSGYTF. For the CDR3, the DNA is TGTGCCAGCAGTGAAGCCGGGACATTATCTGGCTACACCTTC.

The chain combines TRBV2 with TRBJ2-5; 7 nucleotides agree with TRBD1. This CDR3 is built from 15 residues. Germline CDR1 is SNHLY and CDR2 is FYNNEI. V was pared by 3 bases and J by 5 bases, with 9 bases of the junction left unmatched. The CDR3 region has the DNA TGTGCCAGCAGTGACCCAAGGCAGGGGGACGAGACCCAGTACTTC. This encodes CASSDPRQGDETQYF.